What follows is one T cell receptor beta chain and its context. Libraries were prepared by immunoSEQ multiplex PCR; TCRdb keeps only in-frame clonotypes and omits some of them. The repertoire holds around 30,000 clones, with 90% as singletons. There are 16 residues in the CDR3. V was shortened by 3 bases and J by 0 bases, with 14 bases between the two germline ends. Germline V gene lookup returns CDR1 SEHNR and CDR2 FQNEAQ (reference sequence). The data belong to a study of T cell changes during pregnancy in multiple sclerosis. This clonotype was sampled from a female donor with multiple sclerosis, enrolled in a pregnancy study. V and J are TRBV7-9 and TRBJ1-1; D is ambiguous. The sequencing here drew on CD8+ T cells from peripheral blood mononuclear cells, taken in the second trimester of pregnancy. CDR3 DNA sequence: TGTGCCAGCAGCTTCGACGAAGGAGGTCTGAACACTGAAGCTTTCTTT. It is translated as CASSFDEGGLNTEAFF. Full variable domain (outside the CDR3, taken from reference TRBV7-9 and TRBJ1-1): DTGVSQNPRHKITKRGQNVTFRCDPISEHNRLYWYRQTLGQGPEFLTYFQNEAQLEKSRLLSDRFSAERPKGSFSTLEIQRTEQGDSAMYLCASSFDEGGLNTEAFFGQGTRLTVV.